Shown below are 22 T cell receptor beta chains from a single sample sequenced in a study of metastatic and nonmetastatic thyroid tumors. Treatment of any kind had been given to no patient before thyroid surgery. MiXCR re-clonotyped the PCR reads for TCRdb. The sample shows 30,000 to 35,000 clones, about 29% of them seen only once. The sequenced material came from blood. The receptor source for this set is a female donor with papillary thyroid cancer or a benign thyroid nodule (not recorded which). Some clones in this sample may be carry-over from other donors' samples.

This sequence joins TRBV6-1 and TRBJ2-5; D remains ambiguous. V lost 9 bases and J lost 5, with 7 bases in between. In germline, CDR1 is MNHNS, CDR2 SASEGT. This CDR3 region has 10 residues. CDR3 sequence (DNA): TGTGCCAGTCGCGGTGAGACCCAGTACTTC. Encoded protein: CASRGETQYF.

This clone came up many times. The chain combines TRBV2 with TRBJ1-3; tentatively, D is TRBD1 (5 bases). This CDR3 has 14 residues. With 7 bases removed from V and 0 bases from J, the gap between germline ends came to 10 bases. Germline V gene lookup returns CDR1 SNHLY and CDR2 FYNNEI. The CDR3 is CASMWGRSGNTIYF. CDR3 bases: TGTGCCAGCATGTGGGGCCGCTCTGGAAACACCATATATTTT.

Points on this clone: One junction end does not reproduce the germline sequence, and a read error may be involved. This chain links TRBV6-6 with TRBJ1-5, with D perhaps TRBD1 (5 bases). Germline CDR1 is MNHNY and CDR2 is SVGAGI (reference sequence). CDR3 length: 16 amino acids. This CDR3 reads CASSYDGGRSNQPQHF. The CDR3 DNA is TGTGCCAGCAGTTACGATGGGGGTAGGAGCAATCAGCCACAGCATTTT.

To note about this clone: Because it lacks the conserved phenylalanine or tryptophan at the end, this CDR3 is likely a read error. The gene calls are TRBV6-1 and TRBJ2-2, with 10 bases matching TRBD2. CDR1 MNHNS and CDR2 SASEGT come from the germline V gene. The CDR3 loop spans 15 amino acids. The junction had 6 bases not matched to a gene; V was cut back by 2 bases and J by 9 bases. The CDR3: CASSELAGVHWELFL. Written as DNA, the CDR3 is TGTGCCAGCAGTGAACTAGCGGGAGTGCACTGGGAGCTGTTTTTA.

In regard to this clone: One end of the junction fails to match germline, which may point to a read error. The chain carries TRBV6-1 and TRBJ2-7, with TRBD2 matching over 8 bases. CDR3 size: 13 residues. In germline, CDR1 is MNHNS, CDR2 SASEGT. CDR3 amino acids: CASTTGLVSEQNF. The CDR3 bases are TGTGCCAGCACTACGGGACTAGTAAGCGAGCAGAACTTC.

V gene TRBV6-2 or TRBV6-3 combines with J gene TRBJ2-7, with a weak D call TRBD2 (5 bases). Trimming pared 5 bases from V and 2 bases from J, leaving 19 bases between. Germline V gene sequence: CDR1 MNHEY, CDR2 SVGEGT. The CDR3 sequence is 16 residues long. The CDR3 sequence: CASSPLYPGFPYEQYF. The CDR3 coding sequence is TGTGCCAGCAGTCCCTTGTACCCGGGGTTTCCCTACGAGCAGTACTTC.

The chain is built from TRBV3-1 and TRBJ1-4; no clear D. CDR1 LGHDT and CDR2 YNNKEL come from the germline V gene (reference sequence). The CDR3 covers 14 residues. With 4 bases removed from V and 5 bases from J, the gap between germline ends came to 11 bases. The CDR3 protein is CASSPREFNEKLFF. The CDR3 DNA sequence: TGTGCCAGCAGCCCTCGGGAGTTCAATGAAAAACTGTTTTTT.

This clone was seen many times. The rearrangement links TRBV30 to TRBJ2-3; possibly TRBD2 for D (6 bases). CDR1 and CDR2 (germline): GTSNPN, SVGIG (reference sequence). The CDR3 is 15 amino acids. V gave up 0 bases and J gave up 4 bases, with 14 bases separating them. The CDR3 DNA is TGTGCCTGGAGTGTAGGAGGGTTCGGGGCAGATACGCAGTATTTT. Its translation: CAWSVGGFGADTQYF.

The rearrangement joins TRBV9 to TRBJ1-2, with 8 bases identical to TRBD1. After removal of 3 bases from V and 7 bases from J, the junction contained 8 bases not matched to a gene. Germline V CDR1 and CDR2: SGDLS, YYNGEE. The CDR3 has 14 amino acids. The CDR3 bases are TGTGCCAGCAGCGAGAGGACAGGGACGGCTGGCTACACCTTC. Protein product: CASSERTGTAGYTF.

The gene calls are TRBV24-1 and TRBJ2-5, with 7 bases matching TRBD1. Trimming cost V 3 bases and J 6 bases; bases outside gene matches: 9. The CDR3 length is 15 residues. Germline-derived CDR1 and CDR2 are KGHDR and SFDVKD. In DNA form, the CDR3 reads TGTGCCACCAGTGATCCCGTTACAGGGGCTAAGACCCAGTACTTC. Protein sequence: CATSDPVTGAKTQYF.

The chain uses TRBV9 and TRBJ2-2; no clear D gene. The CDR3 has 16 residues. The germline CDR1 and CDR2 sequences are SGDLS and YYNGEE. V shed 0 bases and J shed 0 bases, with 9 bases lying between them. In DNA, the CDR3 is TGTGCCAGCAGCGTAGGAGGTGCAGCGAACACCGGGGAGCTGTTTTTT. Protein product: CASSVGGAANTGELFF.

This clone was observed at least ten times. This sequence joins TRBV5-1 and TRBJ2-3; D perhaps matches TRBD2 (6 bases). The CDR3 runs to 14 residues. Germline values: CDR1 SGHRS, CDR2 YFSETQ. Trimming cost V 3 bases and J 6 bases, with 14 bases left between them. The chain's CDR3 is CASSSAWREDTQYF. In DNA form, the CDR3 reads TGCGCCAGCAGCTCGGCCTGGAGGGAGGATACGCAGTATTTT. Filled out from reference TRBV5-1 and TRBJ2-3, the complete variable domain reads KAGVTQTPRYLIKTRGQQVTLSCSPISGHRSVSWYQQTPGQGLQFLFEYFSETQRNKGNFPGRFSGRQFSNSRSEMNVSTLELGDSALYLCASSSAWREDTQYFGPGTRLTVL.

This clone was observed many times. This sequence joins TRBV5-1 and TRBJ1-4; 7 bases fit TRBD1. Germline V gene lookup returns CDR1 SGHRS and CDR2 YFSETQ. Germline trimming cut 0 bases from V and 1 base from J; bases unmatched to any gene: 9. The length of the CDR3 is 18 residues. The CDR3 loop is CASSLGSGGSGTNEKLFF. DNA of the CDR3: TGCGCCAGCAGCTTGGGTTCAGGGGGGTCTGGAACTAATGAAAAACTGTTTTTT.

This clone was seen ten or more times. The gene calls are TRBV20-1 and TRBJ2-2; perhaps D is TRBD1 or TRBD2 (6 bases each). Germline V gene sequence: CDR1 DFQATT, CDR2 SNEGSKA (reference sequence). There are 17 residues in the CDR3. V lost 1 base and J 4 bases, leaving 19 bases between the germline ends. CDR3 bases: TGCAGTGCTAGAGGTGGTTCTGGGGGGCAAAGCACCGGGGAGCTGTTTTTT. Translating gives CSARGGSGGQSTGELFF.

The rearrangement joins TRBV27 to TRBJ1-1, with D possibly being TRBD1 (5 bases). V lost 2 bases and J 4 bases, leaving 8 bases between the germline ends. The CDR3 contains 13 residues. The germline gives CDR1 MNHEY, CDR2 SMNVEV (reference sequence). CDR3 in DNA: TGTGCCAGCAGTTTAGAAGGGGTCACTGAAGCTTTCTTT. Encoded protein: CASSLEGVTEAFF.

The chain is built from TRBV6-1 and TRBJ2-1, with 10 positions matching TRBD2. Germline CDR1 is MNHNS and CDR2 is SASEGT. V trimming: 2 bases; J trimming: 4 bases; junction bases outside the gene matches: 11. The CDR3 is 18 residues long. The CDR3 spells CASSEFLSSGGLYNEQFF. CDR3 DNA sequence: TGTGCCAGCAGTGAATTTTTGTCTAGCGGGGGCCTGTACAATGAGCAGTTCTTC.

V usage is TRBV20-1 and J usage is TRBJ2-7; no definite D call. The CDR3 contains 15 residues. The V and J ends lost 2 bases and 6 bases respectively, with 20 bases between them. Looked up from germline, CDR1 is DFQATT and CDR2 is SNEGSKA (reference sequence). Here the CDR3 DNA reads TGCAGTGCTAGACCTTTTTCAGGCCCTCCCCTCGAGCAGTACTTC. This gives the protein CSARPFSGPPLEQYF.

This clone turned up a few times. V gene TRBV27 combines with J gene TRBJ2-1; D is uncertain. Trimming took off 5 bases at V and 11 bases at J, with 16 bases between the two ends. The germline gives CDR1 MNHEY, CDR2 SMNVEV (reference sequence). The CDR3 covers 13 residues. CDR3 residues: CASSLGRSSKQFF. DNA of the CDR3: TGTGCCAGCAGTCTAGGACGGAGCTCAAAGCAGTTCTTC.

On this clone: At one of its ends the junction is not consistent with the germline gene, which may arise from a read error. This chain links TRBV7-2 with TRBJ2-1; 11 nucleotides line up with TRBD2. Germline assignment: CDR1 SGHTA and CDR2 FQGNSA. The CDR3 runs to 11 residues. In nucleotides, the CDR3 is TGTGCCAGCAGCCGCACTAGCGGGGGAATCTTC. Translation: CASSRTSGGIF.

This clone was counted at least ten times. A read error is possible here, since a much larger clone lies one base away. The CDR3 region has the DNA TGTGCCATCCGGCGGGCGGGGGACAATGAGCAGTTCTTC. It specifies CAIRRAGDNEQFF. The V and J genes are TRBV19 and TRBJ2-1; 7 bases are shared with TRBD2. Germline CDR1 and CDR2: LNHDA and SQIVND (reference sequence). This CDR3 is 13 amino acids long. Trimming took 10 bases from V and 5 from J; bases not matched to a gene: 8.

With respect to this clone: One junction end disagrees with the germline gene, perhaps due to a read error. The chain links TRBV6-1 to TRBJ2-5, with D uncertain. Germline CDR1 is MNHNS and CDR2 is SASEGT. CDR3 length equals 13 residues. Here the CDR3 reads CSSTSSERETQYF. The DNA of the CDR3 is TGTTCCAGCACGTCTAGTGAAAGAGAGACCCAGTACTTC.

The V call is TRBV20-1, the J call TRBJ2-7; D may be TRBD2 (6 bases). Germline CDR1 DFQATT, CDR2 SNEGSKA (reference sequence). V was shortened by 0 bases and J by 5 bases, with 17 bases between the two germline ends. The CDR3 sequence is 15 residues long. The CDR3 DNA sequence: TGCAGTGCTAGAGATCGGGTTAGCGGTCGCGACGAGCAGTACTTC. It codes for CSARDRVSGRDEQYF.